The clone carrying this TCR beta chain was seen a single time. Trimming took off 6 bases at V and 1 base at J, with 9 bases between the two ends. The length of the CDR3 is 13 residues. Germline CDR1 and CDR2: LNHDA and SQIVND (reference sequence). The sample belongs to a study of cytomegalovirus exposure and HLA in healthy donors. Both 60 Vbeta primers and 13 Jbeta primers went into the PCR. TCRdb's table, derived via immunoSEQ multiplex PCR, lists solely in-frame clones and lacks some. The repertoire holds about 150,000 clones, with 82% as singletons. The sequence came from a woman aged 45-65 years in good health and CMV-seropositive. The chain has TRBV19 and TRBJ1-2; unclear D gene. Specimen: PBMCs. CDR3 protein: CASRAGINYGYTF. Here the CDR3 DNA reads TGTGCCAGTAGGGCAGGTATTAACTATGGCTACACCTTC.